Included here is one T cell receptor beta chain sequence, with context. Clones were sequenced by immunoSEQ multiplex PCR, and TCRdb holds only the in-frame ones, with some missing. The data contain roughly 80,000 clones, about 94% of them seen just once; the ten biggest clones take up less than 0.4%. Germline CDR1 reads MDHEN; CDR2 reads SYDVKM. The CDR3 runs 14 residues. The ends were cut back, 6 bases at V and 4 bases at J, with 13 bases in the middle. These data belong to a study of technical replicates of blood from a few donors. The sequencing sample was made of T cells isolated from PBMCs. This rearrangement joins TRBV28 to TRBJ2-1; perhaps TRBD2 as D (5 bases). This sequence was found in a human donor in good health. The DNA of the CDR3 is TGTGCCAGCAGAGAGGGAGCGGAGTACAATGAGCAGTTCTTC. Its translation: CASREGAEYNEQFF.